This T cell receptor (beta chain) derives from a study of CD8 T cells in ankylosing spondylitis (dated by TCRdb to 2017 to 2019). Study-wide context: The study set out to find disease-linked TCR variants by profiling T cell receptor beta repertoires in ankylosing spondylitis patients and healthy donors. In total, the full study cohort was made up of some 110 healthy donors and about two dozen ankylosing spondylitis patients. Peripheral blood was sampled, and synovial fluid was also collected from ankylosing spondylitis patients. The research as a whole found: A CD8+ phenotype was shown by the disease-linked clones, which were found at relatively low frequencies in peripheral blood. A TCR beta motif made up of eight highly homologous amino acid variants appeared to be characteristic of blood from ankylosing spondylitis patients. The disease-linked clones were reported as significantly enriched in matched synovial fluid samples from ankylosing spondylitis patients. Some of the motif variants had been reported before in the synovial fluid and blood of reactive arthritis patients, a finding that suggests common disease-initiation mechanisms.

In this sample, this clonotype turned up many times. Its antigen remains unidentified. One base away there is no much larger clone; base qualities are not given. Including cysteine and phenylalanine, the CDR3 has 16 amino acids. The read is trimmed to its CDR3 DNA, 48 bases read in frame from base 1. The CDR1 and CDR2 encoded by the germline V gene are MNHEY and SVGEGT. V is cut back by 6 bases and J by 7 bases, with 11 bases in the junction unmatched. The reads were generated on an Illumina HiSeq 2500. TCR beta libraries were prepared by quantitative 5'-RACE with molecular barcodes. The authors' analysis ran thus. A new computational method, built on a probabilistic model of VDJ rearrangement, was used to identify disease-linked TCR variants. In-frame beta chains were kept once TCRdb had trimmed the public reads at Q25 with fastp and called clones with MiXCR. Identical CDR3 protein sequences are pooled into one entry, listed with their most common genes and DNA. These V and J calls are TCRdb output, not the study's own analysis. In this sample the table shows some 150,000 distinct CDR3 sequences, under 45% of which occur a single time. The ten largest clones add up to 12% to 15% of the sample.

Synovial fluid samples were paired with blood samples taken from the same ankylosing spondylitis patients. This receptor was obtained from a male donor with ankylosing spondylitis. Rearrangement joined TRBV6-2 or TRBV6-3 to TRBJ2-1; 11 middle bases align to TRBD2. Sequencing was performed on synovial fluid, either unsorted or a sorted T cell fraction (not recorded which). Here is the DNA: TGTGCCAGCAGCTCAGCACTAGCGGGAGATGTGAATGAGCAGTTCTTC. Its coded protein is CASSSALAGDVNEQFF.